These 8 T cell receptor beta chains originate from one sample sequenced in a study of CD8 T cells in Susac syndrome. Random hexamers were used to reverse transcribe the RNA input (0.5 to 1 ug). TCRdb reprocessed the immunoSEQ multiplex PCR reads with MiXCR, giving one entry per CDR3 protein. This sample yields some 180,000 distinct CDR3 sequences, of which roughly nine tenths are seen a single time; around 0.079% belongs to the top ten. Sequenced sample: CD4+ T cells from PBMCs. Source of these receptors: a human donor with Susac syndrome.

The V and J genes are TRBV29-1 and TRBJ2-5, with a possible D match to TRBD2 (5 bases). V was trimmed by 2 bases and J by 5 bases, leaving 12 bases between them. CDR1 is SQVTM and CDR2 is ANQGSEA in the germline V gene. There are 13 residues in the CDR3. This CDR3 is CSVERPSMETQYF. CDR3 bases: TGCAGCGTTGAAAGGCCTAGCATGGAGACCCAGTACTTC.

This clonotype occurred once. This chain uses TRBV19 with TRBJ1-1; D unresolved. The CDR3 is 14 residues long. The V gene's germline CDR1 is LNHDA and CDR2 SQIVND (reference sequence). V gave up 6 bases and J gave up 0 bases, with 11 bases separating them. CDR3 protein: CASSETRVNTEAFF. The DNA of the CDR3 is TGTGCCAGTAGCGAGACCCGCGTGAACACTGAAGCTTTCTTT.

This rearrangement joins TRBV30 to TRBJ1-2, with D perhaps matching TRBD1 (5 bases). The CDR3 extends over 14 amino acids. CDR1 is GTSNPN and CDR2 is SVGIG in the germline V gene (reference sequence). The V and J ends lost 4 bases and 0 bases respectively, with 12 bases between them. The CDR3 coding sequence is TGTGCCTGGATGCAGGGAACTTCTAACTATGGCTACACCTTC. As protein: CAWMQGTSNYGYTF.

This clonotype was recorded only once. The CDR3 DNA reads as TGTGCCATCAGTGAGAGACAGGGCGGTGCGAATAATTCACCCCTCCACTTT. Its translation is CAISERQGGANNSPLHF. This chain connects TRBV10-3 to TRBJ1-6; 7 nucleotides align to TRBD1. The V gene's germline CDR1 is ENHRY and CDR2 SYGVKD. CDR3 size: 17 residues. J lost 5 bases, V lost 2 bases, and 9 bases had no gene match.

This chain uses TRBV12-3 or TRBV12-4 with TRBJ2-1, with 12 positions matching TRBD2. This CDR3 is 15 amino acids long. J was trimmed by 8 bases and V by 8 bases; bases with no gene match: 10. Here the CDR3 reads CASQLAGGVGDEQFF. The DNA for the CDR3 is TGTGCCAGCCAACTAGCGGGGGGAGTGGGCGATGAGCAGTTCTTC.

CDR3 in amino acids: CAWSISTDTQYF. The CDR3 nucleotides read TGTGCCTGGAGTATAAGCACAGATACGCAGTATTTT. The genes are TRBV30 and TRBJ2-3; D gene unclear. The CDR3 is 12 amino acids. CDR1 and CDR2 from the germline V gene are GTSNPN and SVGIG (reference sequence). Trimming pared 2 bases from V and 0 bases from J, leaving 3 bases between.

This clonotype was detected only a few times. The chain uses TRBV19 and TRBJ1-1, with 7 bases that match TRBD1. Trimming cost V 8 bases and J 1 base; bases outside gene matches: 4. Per the germline V gene, CDR1 is LNHDA and CDR2 is SQIVND (reference sequence). This CDR3 comprises 13 residues. Here the CDR3 DNA reads TGTGCCAGTTCGGGACAGACGAACACTGAAGCTTTCTTT. Protein: CASSGQTNTEAFF.

The chain has TRBV6-5 and TRBJ2-1, with a tentative D call TRBD1 (5 bases). V lost 3 bases and J 10 bases, leaving 19 bases between the germline ends. The germline V gene has CDR1 MNHEY and CDR2 SVGAGI. This CDR3 has 15 amino acids. The CDR3 DNA is TGTGCCAGCAGTTATAACCCGACGACCCCAGGGGAGCAGTTCTTC. This gives the protein CASSYNPTTPGEQFF.